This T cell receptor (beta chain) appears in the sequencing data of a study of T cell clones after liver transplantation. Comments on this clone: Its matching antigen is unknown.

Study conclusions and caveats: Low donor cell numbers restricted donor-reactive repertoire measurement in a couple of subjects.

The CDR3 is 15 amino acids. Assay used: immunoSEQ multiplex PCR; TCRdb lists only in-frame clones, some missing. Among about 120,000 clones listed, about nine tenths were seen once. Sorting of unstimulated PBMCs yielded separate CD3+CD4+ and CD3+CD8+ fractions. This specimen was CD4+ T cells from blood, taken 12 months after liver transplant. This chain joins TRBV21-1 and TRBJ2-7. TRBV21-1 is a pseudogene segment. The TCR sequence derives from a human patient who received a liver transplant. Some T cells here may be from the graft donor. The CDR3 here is CASSKGGPLSYEQYF. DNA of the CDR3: TGTGCCAGCAGCAAAGGTGGACCCCTCTCCTACGAGCAGTACTTC.